This entry lists 27 T cell receptor beta chains sequenced from one sample in a study of PD-L1 blockade in urothelial cancer. The assay was immunoSEQ multiplex PCR, and TCRdb's table has in-frame clones only and misses some. The sample has 45,000 or so clones, roughly four fifths seen once. The sample in question was PBMCs, obtained around atezolizumab (anti-PD-L1) treatment. These receptors came from a man between 65 and 85 years old with urothelial cancer.

This chain links TRBV9 with TRBJ2-2; 14 positions match TRBD2. Germline-derived CDR1 and CDR2 are SGDLS and YYNGEE. The CDR3 extends over 16 amino acids. V shed 4 bases and J 7 bases; nucleotides not matched to a gene: 6. The DNA for the CDR3 is TGTGCCAGCAGCCCCAGACTAGCGGGGGGGATCGGGGAGCTGTTTTTT. Encoded protein: CASSPRLAGGIGELFF.

This clone was seen a single time. The chain is built from TRBV6-5 and TRBJ2-7; D is perhaps TRBD1 (5 bases). The V end was cut by 5 bases, the J end by 0 bases, with 11 bases between. In germline, CDR1 is MNHEY, CDR2 SVGAGI. This CDR3 is built from 14 residues. The CDR3, as DNA: TGTGCCAGCAGTCGCGGACACCTCTCCTACGAGCAGTACTTC. Translating gives CASSRGHLSYEQYF.

This clone came up a few times. The chain is built from TRBV6-6 and TRBJ2-2; 8 positions match TRBD1. V was clipped by 8 bases and J by 0 bases; unmatched bases: 8. Germline CDR1 is MNHNY and CDR2 is SVGAGI (reference sequence). The CDR3 has 16 residues. The CDR3 here is CASGSAGGANTGELFF. CDR3 DNA: TGTGCCAGCGGGTCTGCAGGGGGCGCGAACACCGGGGAGCTGTTTTTT.

The chain has TRBV2 and TRBJ1-4; TRBD1 is a possible D gene (5 bases). Germline V lookup: CDR1 SNHLY, CDR2 FYNNEI. Trimming left V 6 bases short and J 2 bases short, with 13 bases between. This CDR3 is 15 amino acids long. The CDR3 reads CASSAQGATNEKLFF. The CDR3 nucleotides read TGTGCCAGCAGCGCGCAGGGTGCGACTAATGAAAAACTGTTTTTT. Drawing the rest from reference TRBV2 and TRBJ1-4, the complete variable domain is EPEVTQTPSHQVTQMGQEVILRCVPISNHLYFYWYRQILGQKVEFLVSFYNNEISEKSEIFDDQFSVERPDGSNFTLKIRSTKLEDSAMYFCASSAQGATNEKLFFGSGTQLSVL.

The J gene is TRBJ1-4, the V gene TRBV9; D gene uncertain. Per germline, CDR1 SGDLS and CDR2 YYNGEE. Deletions cut 0 bases from V and 3 bases from J, with 12 bases between. The CDR3 is 16 residues long. CDR3 region: CASSVGDRGPNEKLFF. The CDR3 DNA reads TGTGCCAGCAGCGTAGGAGACCGAGGTCCTAATGAAAAACTGTTTTTT.

V and J are TRBV11-3 and TRBJ1-4; D perhaps matches TRBD1 (5 bases). The germline CDR1 and CDR2 sequences are SGHNT and YENEEA. The CDR3 contains 18 residues. Trimming shortened V by 5 bases and J by 0 bases, and 19 bases separated the two germline ends. The CDR3 sequence: CASSRGGLGTATNEKLFF. The CDR3 nucleotides read TGTGCCAGCAGCCGGGGGGGTCTGGGAACTGCAACTAATGAAAAACTGTTTTTT.

The genes are TRBV7-8 and TRBJ2-7; TRBD1 matches at 7 bases. The CDR3 consists of 14 residues. After removal of 5 bases from V and 1 base from J, the junction contained 5 bases not matched to a gene. In germline, CDR1 is SGHVS, CDR2 FQNEAQ. CDR3 residues: CASSARQGSYEQYF. In nucleotides, the CDR3 is TGTGCCAGCAGCGCCCGACAGGGATCCTACGAGCAGTACTTC.

The chain combines TRBV4-1 with TRBJ2-6; 9 bases line up with TRBD1. The CDR3 consists of 17 residues. CDR1 is MGHRA and CDR2 is YSYEKL in the germline V gene. V lost 3 bases to trimming and J lost 2 bases; unmatched junction nucleotides: 5. CDR3 sequence (DNA): TGCGCCAGCAGCCACCGACAGGGGGAGGCTGGGGCCAACGTCCTGACTTTC. It translates to CASSHRQGEAGANVLTF.

This chain uses TRBV6-5 with TRBJ2-1; D possibly corresponds to TRBD1 (6 bases). The CDR3 consists of 11 residues. Germline values: CDR1 MNHEY, CDR2 SVGAGI. The germline V and J ends were trimmed by 6 bases and 9 bases, with 9 bases remaining between them. CDR3 bases: TGTGCCAGCAGCCAGGGGAGTGAGCAGTTCTTC. Translated: CASSQGSEQFF.

Many counts were recorded for this clone. The CDR3 bases are TGTGCCAGCAGTGTGGACAGGGGTGGGTCCTACGAGCAGTACTTC. Translated, it gives CASSVDRGGSYEQYF. V is TRBV25-1 and J is TRBJ2-7, with 9 bases fitting TRBD1. The CDR3 is 15 amino acids. CDR1 MGHDK and CDR2 SYGVNS come from the germline V gene. Trimming at V came to 4 bases and at J to 1 base, leaving 5 bases not matched to a gene.

The genes are TRBV7-7 and TRBJ2-5; possibly TRBD1 for D (7 bases). From germline, CDR1 is SSHAT and CDR2 FNYEAQ (reference sequence). Trimming pared 5 bases from V and 4 bases from J, leaving 17 bases between. CDR3 size: 15 residues. CDR3 coding DNA: TGTGCCAGCAGCCTGAGGAGGGGGCCGGGAGAGACCCAGTACTTC. This codes for CASSLRRGPGETQYF.

J is TRBJ2-3 and V is TRBV7-9, with 13 bases that match TRBD2. Germline loops: CDR1 SEHNR, CDR2 FQNEAQ (reference sequence). This CDR3 region has 15 residues. With V trimmed by 5 bases and J by 4 bases, 3 bases remained unmatched. The CDR3 reads CASSRTSGGADTQYF. The DNA for the CDR3 is TGTGCCAGCAGCAGAACTAGCGGGGGGGCAGATACGCAGTATTTT.

This clone was recorded only once. The chain employs TRBV7-9 and TRBJ2-5; a possible D gene is TRBD1 (7 bases). Trimming pared 5 bases from V and 2 bases from J, leaving 15 bases between. This CDR3 has 15 residues. Per the germline V gene, CDR1 is SEHNR and CDR2 is FQNEAQ (reference sequence). In DNA, the CDR3 is TGTGCCAGCAGCCAGGGGGACTTTCCTCAAGAGACCCAGTACTTC. It yields the protein CASSQGDFPQETQYF.

The V call is TRBV5-1, the J call TRBJ2-2, with D tentatively TRBD1 (5 bases). This CDR3 has 16 amino acids. With 0 bases removed from V and 4 bases from J, the gap between germline ends came to 13 bases. Per the germline V gene, CDR1 is SGHRS and CDR2 is YFSETQ. The CDR3 sequence: CASSLAGKQVTGELFF. The CDR3 nucleotides read TGCGCCAGCAGCTTGGCTGGGAAACAGGTCACCGGGGAGCTGTTTTTT.

This clone occurred once. The chain has TRBV6-1 and TRBJ2-5; D is possibly TRBD2 (5 bases). Trimming left V 7 bases short and J 5 bases short, with 14 bases between. CDR1 and CDR2 (germline): MNHNS, SASEGT. This CDR3 is built from 13 residues. CDR3 sequence: CASKRGRVETQYF. The CDR3, as DNA: TGTGCCAGCAAGAGAGGGCGAGTTGAGACCCAGTACTTC.

The chain employs TRBV7-2 and TRBJ2-1; perhaps TRBD1 as D (6 bases). CDR1 and CDR2 (germline): SGHTA, FQGNSA. The V gene lost 5 bases and the J gene lost 0 bases, with 14 bases spanning the gap. This CDR3 is 16 amino acids long. CDR3 bases: TGTGCCAGCAGCCAAGGAGCGGACAGCTCCTACAATGAGCAGTTCTTC. The encoded protein is CASSQGADSSYNEQFF.

V is TRBV27 and J is TRBJ1-1; D not certain. With 4 bases removed from V and 0 bases from J, the gap between germline ends came to 12 bases. CDR1 and CDR2 from the germline V gene are MNHEY and SMNVEV (reference sequence). This CDR3 is 15 amino acids long. The CDR3 bases are TGTGCCAGCAGTTCCCTTACAGTTATGAACACTGAAGCTTTCTTT. Translation gives CASSSLTVMNTEAFF.

The gene calls are TRBV18 and TRBJ1-5; D gene unclear. The CDR3 loop spans 13 amino acids. V was shortened by 2 bases and J by 6 bases, with 8 bases between the two germline ends. The V gene's germline CDR1 is KGHSH and CDR2 LQKENI. CDR3 bases: TGTGCCAGCTCACCAGCTCTGAGTCAGCCCCAGCATTTT. It is translated as CASSPALSQPQHF.

The chain has TRBV7-2 and TRBJ2-1; 8 bases agree with TRBD2. V was clipped by 2 bases and J by 6 bases; unmatched bases: 3. The germline gives CDR1 SGHTA, CDR2 FQGNSA. The CDR3 consists of 14 residues. For the CDR3, the DNA is TGTGCCAGCAGCTTATACGGGGGGGCCAATGAGCAGTTCTTC. Amino acids: CASSLYGGANEQFF.

The chain joins TRBV6-6 to TRBJ1-1; maybe TRBD1 (5 bases). This CDR3 is built from 16 residues. Germline values: CDR1 MNHNY, CDR2 SVGAGI (reference sequence). Between the trimmed V and J ends, which lost 2 bases and 6 bases, there was a span of 19 bases. The CDR3 region is CASSYGGQPGGAEAFF. The DNA for the CDR3 is TGTGCCAGCAGTTACGGAGGGCAGCCTGGGGGGGCTGAAGCTTTCTTT.

This sequence joins TRBV5-4 and TRBJ1-2; perhaps TRBD1 as D (5 bases). This CDR3 is 15 amino acids long. CDR1 is SGHNT, CDR2 YYREEE, per germline (reference sequence). V lost 0 bases and J lost 8, with 17 bases in between. DNA for the CDR3: TGTGCCAGCAGCTTGGCCTTGGGAGGGGCTAGAGGCTACACCTTC. This gives the protein CASSLALGGARGYTF.

This chain connects TRBV28 to TRBJ1-5, with 8 bases fitting TRBD1. The CDR3 has 17 residues. J gave up 2 bases and V 5 bases, and 11 bases lay outside the gene matches. Germline V lookup: CDR1 MDHEN, CDR2 SYDVKM. In DNA form, the CDR3 reads TGTGCCAGCAGTCCCGGACAGGGATGGGGAGGCAATCAGCCCCAGCATTTT. This codes for CASSPGQGWGGNQPQHF.

This clone was detected many times. V is TRBV9 and J is TRBJ1-1; D is possibly TRBD1 (6 bases). Trimming pared 4 bases from V and 1 base from J, leaving 11 bases between. This CDR3 contains 14 residues. Germline loops: CDR1 SGDLS, CDR2 YYNGEE. The CDR3 reads CASSSGTQNTEAFF. DNA for the CDR3: TGTGCCAGCAGCTCCGGGACACAGAACACTGAAGCTTTCTTT. The complete variable domain, with remaining parts taken from reference TRBV9 and TRBJ1-1, reads DSGVTQTPKHLITATGQRVTLRCSPRSGDLSVYWYQQSLDQGLQFLIQYYNGEERAKGNILERFSAQQFPDLHSELNLSSLELGDSALYFCASSSGTQNTEAFFGQGTRLTVV.

This clone was observed a handful of times. This chain uses TRBV5-1 with TRBJ1-2, with 7 positions matching TRBD1. There are 13 residues in the CDR3. After removal of 2 bases from V and 6 bases from J, the junction contained 4 bases not matched to a gene. CDR1 SGHRS and CDR2 YFSETQ come from the germline V gene. The CDR3 DNA reads TGCGCCAGCAGCTTCGGAGGGGGCAATGGCTACACCTTC. It translates to CASSFGGGNGYTF.

This sequence joins TRBV5-4 and TRBJ1-4; tentatively, D is TRBD1 (5 bases). Per the germline V gene, CDR1 is SGHNT and CDR2 is YYREEE (reference sequence). V was cut by 4 bases and J by 1 base, with 14 bases left in between. This CDR3 comprises 16 residues. CDR3 sequence reads: CASSGGLGRTNEKLFF. As DNA, the CDR3 is TGTGCCAGCAGCGGAGGGCTGGGGCGAACTAATGAAAAACTGTTTTTT.

The gene calls are TRBV7-8 and TRBJ2-2; 8 nucleotides align to TRBD1. This CDR3 has 16 amino acids. With V trimmed by 4 bases and J by 0 bases, 4 bases remained unmatched. Germline loops: CDR1 SGHVS, CDR2 FQNEAQ. CDR3 in amino acids: CASSSRTGTNTGELFF. The CDR3 DNA follows: TGTGCCAGCAGCTCCCGGACAGGGACGAACACCGGGGAGCTGTTTTTT.

V and J are TRBV14 and TRBJ2-7; weak D call: TRBD2 (6 bases). V dropped 2 bases and J dropped 1 base, with 15 bases sitting between them. There are 16 residues in the CDR3. Germline CDR1 is SGHDN and CDR2 is FVKESK. CDR3 DNA: TGTGCCAGCAGCCAACGGATGGGGGGAGCGTCCTACGAGCAGTACTTC. Protein: CASSQRMGGASYEQYF.